This record looks at one T cell receptor (beta chain) sequence and its context. No antigen is known for it. Measured with immunoSEQ multiplex PCR; TCRdb has only the in-frame clones, and not every one. The table records about 10,000 clones, 68% of them present only once. The sample belongs to a study of immune cell composition in non-small cell lung cancer. Findings of the study overall: Overall clonality, unlike maximal tumour-associated clone frequency, did not predict TIL reactivity. It was not proven that tumour-reactive clones equal dominant tumour-associated clones. Tumour TCR-beta clonality showed no significant link to smoking pack-years. Top 10 clone scores and clonality were higher in squamous than adenocarcinoma.

This clonotype was sampled from a human donor with non-small cell lung cancer. Sequenced sample: lung tumor tissue.

The CDR3 loop is CASSQSTGRTQYF. The CDR3 DNA reads as TGTGCCAGCAGTCAATCGACTGGTAGAACCCAGTACTTC. This chain uses TRBV6-6 with TRBJ2-5, with unresolved D. The CDR3 spans 13 residues. V shed 5 bases and J shed 8 bases, with 15 bases lying between them. Germline V gene data show CDR1 as MNHNY and CDR2 as SVGAGI (reference sequence).